Below, 8 T cell receptor beta chains from the same sample are listed, as sequenced in a study of T cells after posttransplantation cyclophosphamide. Sequenced by immunoSEQ multiplex PCR; TCRdb stores in-frame clones only, minus some. The sample has about 10,000 clones; 89% are singletons. Sample: memory CD4+ T cells sorted from PBMCs. These receptors all come from a woman aged 60-75 years in good health, CMV-negative, and a related stem cell transplant donor.

The rearrangement uses TRBV28 and TRBJ2-4, with TRBD1 as a possible D gene (6 bases). The CDR3 totals 17 residues. V dropped 5 bases and J dropped 0 bases, with 17 bases sitting between them. Germline V gene sequence: CDR1 MDHEN, CDR2 SYDVKM. In DNA form, the CDR3 reads TGTGCCAGCAGTCTCACAGGGACCCTCTTAGCCAAAAACATTCAGTACTTC. This sequence encodes CASSLTGTLLAKNIQYF. The full variable domain, rest sourced from reference TRBV28 and TRBJ2-4, is DVKVTQSSRYLVKRTGEKVFLECVQDMDHENMFWYRQDPGLGLRLIYFSYDVKMKEKGDIPEGYSVSREKKERFSLILESASTNQTSMYLCASSLTGTLLAKNIQYFGAGTRLSVL.

The J gene is TRBJ1-5, the V gene TRBV5-5, with D unresolved. V lost 1 base to trimming and J lost 5 bases, with 10 bases between them. The germline CDR1 and CDR2 sequences are SGHKS and YYEKEE (reference sequence). This CDR3 contains 14 residues. CDR3 DNA sequence: TGTGCCAGCAGCTTGTACGGCGGGCATCAGCCCCAGCATTTT. Protein product: CASSLYGGHQPQHF. Complete variable domain (other parts from reference TRBV5-5 and TRBJ1-5): DAGVTQSPTHLIKTRGQQVTLRCSPISGHKSVSWYQQVLGQGPQFIFQYYEKEERGRGNFPDRFSARQFPNYSSELNVNALLLGDSALYLCASSLYGGHQPQHFGDGTRLSIL.

V is TRBV28 and J is TRBJ2-1, with D possibly being TRBD2 (6 bases). Germline V gene data show CDR1 as MDHEN and CDR2 as SYDVKM. Trimming cost V 1 base and J 11 bases, with 12 bases left between them. This CDR3 is built from 13 residues. CDR3 in amino acids: CASSLLGGVKQFF. The CDR3 DNA reads TGTGCCAGCAGTTTATTAGGCGGGGTTAAGCAGTTCTTC. Complete variable domain (other parts from reference TRBV28 and TRBJ2-1): DVKVTQSSRYLVKRTGEKVFLECVQDMDHENMFWYRQDPGLGLRLIYFSYDVKMKEKGDIPEGYSVSREKKERFSLILESASTNQTSMYLCASSLLGGVKQFFGPGTRLTVL.

V usage is TRBV7-2 and J usage is TRBJ2-5; 10 bases fit TRBD1. Germline V gene data show CDR1 as SGHTA and CDR2 as FQGNSA. The CDR3 is 16 residues long. With 5 bases clipped from V and 3 bases from J, the junction kept 9 bases outside the gene matches. The CDR3: CASSNMPGTGEETQYF. As DNA, the CDR3 is TGTGCCAGCAGCAACATGCCCGGGACAGGGGAAGAGACCCAGTACTTC.

The V call is TRBV5-1, the J call TRBJ1-5, with 9 bases fitting TRBD1. CDR3 length: 14 residues. CDR1 and CDR2 (germline): SGHRS, YFSETQ. V was pared by 5 bases and J by 4 bases, with 4 bases of the junction left unmatched. In DNA form, the CDR3 reads TGCGCCAGCAGAGGGACAGGGCCTAATCAGCCCCAGCATTTT. Translation gives CASRGTGPNQPQHF. The whole variable domain, filled in from reference TRBV5-1 and TRBJ1-5, reads KAGVTQTPRYLIKTRGQQVTLSCSPISGHRSVSWYQQTPGQGLQFLFEYFSETQRNKGNFPGRFSGRQFSNSRSEMNVSTLELGDSALYLCASRGTGPNQPQHFGDGTRLSIL.

The V and J genes are TRBV6-5 and TRBJ1-2; a weak D match, TRBD1 (5 bases). Trimming removed 1 base at V and 6 bases at J, with 9 bases between. The CDR3 runs to 13 residues. CDR1 is MNHEY and CDR2 is SVGAGI in the germline V gene. CDR3 sequence (DNA): TGTGCCAGCAGTTACTGGGGGGGAGATGGCTACACCTTC. This translates into CASSYWGGDGYTF.

The CDR3 DNA is TGTGCCAGCAGCAAAGTCCCCAAGACAGGGGCTGAAGATACGCAGTATTTT. Translation: CASSKVPKTGAEDTQYF. J is TRBJ2-3 and V is TRBV7-2; the match to TRBD1 covers 8 bases. This CDR3 comprises 17 residues. Germline CDR1 is SGHTA and CDR2 is FQGNSA. Unmatched junction bases numbered 15, after V lost 5 bases and J lost 5 bases.

J is TRBJ2-7 and V is TRBV7-8, with 11 positions matching TRBD2. The CDR3 is 18 residues long. Germline V gene sequence: CDR1 SGHVS, CDR2 FQNEAQ. The ends lost 3 bases at V and 0 bases at J; junction bases unmatched: 10. The CDR3: CASSFELAGAWGSYEQYF. CDR3 nucleotides: TGTGCCAGCAGCTTCGAACTAGCGGGAGCTTGGGGCTCCTACGAGCAGTACTTC.